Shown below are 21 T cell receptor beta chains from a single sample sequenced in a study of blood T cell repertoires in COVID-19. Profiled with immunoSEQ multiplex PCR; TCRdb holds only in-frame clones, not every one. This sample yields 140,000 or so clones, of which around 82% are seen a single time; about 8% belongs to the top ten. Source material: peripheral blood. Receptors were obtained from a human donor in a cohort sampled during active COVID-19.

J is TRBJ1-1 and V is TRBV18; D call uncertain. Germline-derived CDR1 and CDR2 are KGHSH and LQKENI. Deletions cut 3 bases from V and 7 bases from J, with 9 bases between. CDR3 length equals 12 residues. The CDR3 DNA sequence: TGTGCCAGCTCACCTGGTGCAGATGAAGCTTTCTTT. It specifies CASSPGADEAFF.

Here the CDR3 DNA reads TGTGCCAGCAGCACACCGCCGGGACGGACAGCCTACAATGAGCAGTTCTTC. This codes for CASSTPPGRTAYNEQFF. J is TRBJ2-1 and V is TRBV9, with D possibly matching TRBD1 (6 bases). Germline V gene sequence: CDR1 SGDLS, CDR2 YYNGEE. V was shortened by 4 bases and J by 2 bases, with 19 bases between the two germline ends. The CDR3 consists of 17 residues.

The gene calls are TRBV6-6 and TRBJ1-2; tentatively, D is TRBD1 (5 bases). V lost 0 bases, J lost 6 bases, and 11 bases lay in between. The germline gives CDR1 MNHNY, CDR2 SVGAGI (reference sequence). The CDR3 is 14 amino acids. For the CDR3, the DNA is TGTGCCAGCAGTTACTCATCCGGGGGGAATGGCTACACCTTC. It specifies CASSYSSGGNGYTF.

The CDR3 reads CASSVRTGGTYEQYF. The DNA for the CDR3 is TGTGCCAGCAGCGTAAGGACAGGGGGAACCTACGAGCAGTACTTC. The chain uses TRBV7-9 and TRBJ2-7; 10 positions agree with TRBD1. CDR1 and CDR2 (germline): SEHNR, FQNEAQ (reference sequence). V shed 5 bases and J 2 bases; nucleotides not matched to a gene: 6. The CDR3 loop spans 15 amino acids.

In DNA form, the CDR3 reads TGTGCCAGCAGCTTAGGGCGGGAGAGCTATGGCTACACCTTC. Translating gives CASSLGRESYGYTF. This chain uses TRBV11-1 with TRBJ1-2; D gene uncertain. The CDR3 is made up of 14 amino acids. The germline V gene encodes CDR1 SGHAT and CDR2 FQDESV (reference sequence). Trimming cost V 1 base and J 4 bases, with 10 bases left between them.

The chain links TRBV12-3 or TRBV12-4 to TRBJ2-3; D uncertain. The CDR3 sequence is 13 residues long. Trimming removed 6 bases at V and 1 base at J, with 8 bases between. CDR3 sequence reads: CASRLPGTDTQYF. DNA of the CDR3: TGTGCCAGCAGATTACCGGGCACAGATACGCAGTATTTT.

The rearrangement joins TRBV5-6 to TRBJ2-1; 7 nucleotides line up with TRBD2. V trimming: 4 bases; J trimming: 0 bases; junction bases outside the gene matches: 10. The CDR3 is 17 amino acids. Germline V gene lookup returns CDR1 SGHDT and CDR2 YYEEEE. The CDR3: CASSALGTTSSYNEQFF. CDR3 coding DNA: TGTGCCAGCAGCGCCCTCGGGACTACTAGCTCCTACAATGAGCAGTTCTTC.

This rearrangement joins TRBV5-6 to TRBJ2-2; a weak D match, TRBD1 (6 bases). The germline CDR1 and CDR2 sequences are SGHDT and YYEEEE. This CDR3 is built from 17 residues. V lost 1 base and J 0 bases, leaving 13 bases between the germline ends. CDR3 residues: CASSLLQGITNTGELFF. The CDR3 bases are TGTGCCAGCAGCTTGTTACAGGGCATAACGAACACCGGGGAGCTGTTTTTT. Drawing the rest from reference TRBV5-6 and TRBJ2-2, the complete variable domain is DAGVTQSPTHLIKTRGQQVTLRCSPKSGHDTVSWYQQALGQGPQFIFQYYEEEERQRGNFPDRFSGHQFPNYSSELNVNALLLGDSALYLCASSLLQGITNTGELFFGEGSRLTVL.

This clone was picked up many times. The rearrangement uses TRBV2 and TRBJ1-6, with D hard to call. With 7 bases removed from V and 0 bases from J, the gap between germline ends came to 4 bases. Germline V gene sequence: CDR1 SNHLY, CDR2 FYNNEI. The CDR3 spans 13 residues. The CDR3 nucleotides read TGTGCCAGCAAGCTCTCCTATAATTCACCCCTCCACTTT. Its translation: CASKLSYNSPLHF.

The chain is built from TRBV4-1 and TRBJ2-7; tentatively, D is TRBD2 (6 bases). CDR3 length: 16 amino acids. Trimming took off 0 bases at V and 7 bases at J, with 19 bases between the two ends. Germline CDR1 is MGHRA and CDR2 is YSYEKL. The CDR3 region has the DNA TGCGCCAGCAGCCAAGATCGGGGGTCAGCGCAGCGGGAGCAGTACTTC. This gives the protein CASSQDRGSAQREQYF.

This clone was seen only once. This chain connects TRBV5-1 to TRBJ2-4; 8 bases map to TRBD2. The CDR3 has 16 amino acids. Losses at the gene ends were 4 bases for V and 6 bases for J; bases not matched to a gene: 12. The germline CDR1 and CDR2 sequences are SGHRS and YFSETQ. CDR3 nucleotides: TGCGCCAGCAGCGTTGGGGCCGGGACTAGAGGAAACATTCAGTACTTC. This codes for CASSVGAGTRGNIQYF.

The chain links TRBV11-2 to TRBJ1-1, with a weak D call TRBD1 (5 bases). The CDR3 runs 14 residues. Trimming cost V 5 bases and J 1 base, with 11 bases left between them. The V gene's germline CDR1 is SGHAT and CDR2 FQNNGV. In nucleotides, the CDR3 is TGTGCCAGCAGCGGCAGGGTCGGGAACACTGAAGCTTTCTTT. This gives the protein CASSGRVGNTEAFF.

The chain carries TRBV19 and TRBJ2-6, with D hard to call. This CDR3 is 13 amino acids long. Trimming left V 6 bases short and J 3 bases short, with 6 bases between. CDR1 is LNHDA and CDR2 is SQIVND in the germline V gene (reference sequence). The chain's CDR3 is CASRISGANVLTF. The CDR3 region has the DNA TGTGCCAGTAGGATCAGTGGGGCCAACGTCCTGACTTTC.

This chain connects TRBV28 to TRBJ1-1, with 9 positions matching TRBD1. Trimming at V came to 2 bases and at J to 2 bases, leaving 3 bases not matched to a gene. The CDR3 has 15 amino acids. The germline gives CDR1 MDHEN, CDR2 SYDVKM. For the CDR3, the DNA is TGTGCCAGCAGTTTAGGGGACAGGGCTAACACTGAAGCTTTCTTT. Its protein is CASSLGDRANTEAFF.

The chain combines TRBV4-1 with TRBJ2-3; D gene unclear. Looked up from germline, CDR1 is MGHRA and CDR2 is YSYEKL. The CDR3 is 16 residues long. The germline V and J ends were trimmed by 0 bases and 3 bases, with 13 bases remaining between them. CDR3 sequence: CASSQEARGPTDTQYF. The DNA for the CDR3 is TGCGCCAGCAGCCAAGAAGCCCGCGGTCCTACAGATACGCAGTATTTT.

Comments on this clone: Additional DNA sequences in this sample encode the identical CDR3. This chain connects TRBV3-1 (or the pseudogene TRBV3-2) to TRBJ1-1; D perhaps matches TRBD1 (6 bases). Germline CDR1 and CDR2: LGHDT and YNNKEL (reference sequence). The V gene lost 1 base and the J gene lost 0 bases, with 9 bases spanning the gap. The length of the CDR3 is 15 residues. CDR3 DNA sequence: TGTGCCAGCAGCCAAGCGGGACAAATGAACACTGAAGCTTTCTTT. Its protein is CASSQAGQMNTEAFF.

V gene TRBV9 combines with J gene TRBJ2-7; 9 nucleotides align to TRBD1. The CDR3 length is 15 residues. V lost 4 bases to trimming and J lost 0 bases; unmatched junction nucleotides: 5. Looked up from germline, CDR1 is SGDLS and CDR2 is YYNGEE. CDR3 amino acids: CASSKGQGSSYEQYF. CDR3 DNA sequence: TGTGCCAGCAGCAAGGGACAGGGAAGCTCCTACGAGCAGTACTTC.

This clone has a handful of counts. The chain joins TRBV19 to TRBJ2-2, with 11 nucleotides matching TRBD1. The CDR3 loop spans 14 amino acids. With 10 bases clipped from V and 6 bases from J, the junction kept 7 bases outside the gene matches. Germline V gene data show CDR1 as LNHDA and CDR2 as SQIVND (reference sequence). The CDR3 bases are TGTGCCACGTATTGGACAGGGGGCTCCGGGGAGCTGTTTTTT. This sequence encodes CATYWTGGSGELFF.

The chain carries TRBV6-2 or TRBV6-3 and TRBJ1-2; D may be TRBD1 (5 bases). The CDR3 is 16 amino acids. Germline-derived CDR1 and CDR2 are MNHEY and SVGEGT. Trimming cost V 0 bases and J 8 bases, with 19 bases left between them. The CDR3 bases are TGTGCCAGCAGTTACTCGGGGTTCCAGGGAATGGGAGGCTACACCTTC. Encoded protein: CASSYSGFQGMGGYTF.

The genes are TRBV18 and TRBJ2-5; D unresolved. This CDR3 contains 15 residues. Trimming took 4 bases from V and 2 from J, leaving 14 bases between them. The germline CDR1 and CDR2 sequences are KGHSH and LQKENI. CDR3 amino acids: CASSRTENLQETQYF. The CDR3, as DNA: TGTGCCAGCTCACGCACAGAAAACCTACAAGAGACCCAGTACTTC.

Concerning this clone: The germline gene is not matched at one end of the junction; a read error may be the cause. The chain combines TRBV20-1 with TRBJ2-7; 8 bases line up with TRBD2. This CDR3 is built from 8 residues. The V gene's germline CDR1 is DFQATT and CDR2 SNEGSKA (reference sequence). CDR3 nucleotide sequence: TGCAGTGCTAGCGGGGGGGCCTTC. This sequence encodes CSASGGAF.